Shown below are 15 T cell receptor beta chains from a single sample sequenced in a study of T cell repertoires in cytomegalovirus infection (dated by TCRdb to about 2019). Instrument on record: Illumina HiSeq 1500. TCRdb ran its own pipeline on the public reads, namely fastp trimming at Q25 and MiXCR clone calling, and kept in-frame beta chains. Duplicate CDR3 protein sequences are folded into a single record with the most common DNA and genes. The sample data list roughly 230,000 distinct CDR3 sequences, and over 9% of these were observed just once. The top ten clones comprise roughly 1.7% of the sample. The sequenced material came from PBMCs. The receptor source for this set is a human donor in good health (CMV status not recorded). Some clones in this sample may be carry-over from other donors' samples.

To note about this clonotype: A much more abundant neighbour one base away suggests this may be a read error. V and J are TRBV2 and TRBJ1-4, with D tentatively TRBD1 (6 bases). CDR3 length: 14 residues. CDR1 SNHLY and CDR2 FYNNEI come from the germline V gene. The CDR3 region has the DNA TGTGCCAGCAGGGAACAAGGGGGTGATGAAAAACTGTCTTTT. This sequence encodes CASREQGGDEKLSF.

This clonotype was recorded a few times. The chain carries TRBV6-2 or TRBV6-3 and TRBJ1-1, with 8 bases identical to TRBD1. Looked up from germline, CDR1 is MNHEY and CDR2 is SVGEGT. The V segment lost 6 bases and the J segment 6 bases; nucleotides outside the gene matches: 6. CDR3 length equals 13 residues. The CDR3: CASSSQGGAEAFF. The DNA for the CDR3 is TGTGCCAGCAGCTCACAGGGGGGGGCTGAAGCTTTCTTT.

This clonotype has just a few counts. J is TRBJ2-2 and V is TRBV2; D possibly corresponds to TRBD1 (5 bases). The germline V and J ends were trimmed by 6 bases and 5 bases, with 10 bases remaining between them. CDR3 size: 13 residues. The germline gives CDR1 SNHLY, CDR2 FYNNEI. CDR3: CASSTGPTGELFF. The CDR3 DNA reads TGTGCCAGCAGCACAGGACCTACCGGGGAGCTGTTTTTT.

In this sample, this clonotype turned up a few times. The chain has TRBV29-1 and TRBJ2-3, with 9 bases that match TRBD1. The V gene end was trimmed by 5 bases and the J gene end by 1 base; junction bases not matched to a gene: 13. Germline V gives CDR1 SQVTM, CDR2 ANQGSEA. This CDR3 contains 17 residues. The CDR3 bases are TGCAGCGTTCCCGACAGGGGGATGTTTGGTGGCACAGATACGCAGTATTTT. Encoded protein: CSVPDRGMFGGTDTQYF.

V is TRBV19 and J is TRBJ1-5; D not certain. Germline V CDR1 and CDR2: LNHDA, SQIVND (reference sequence). The CDR3 contains 13 residues. Trimming took 2 bases from V and 7 from J, leaving 9 bases between them. CDR3 DNA: TGTGCCAGTAGTATAACCAGCGAGCAGCCCCAGCATTTT. This codes for CASSITSEQPQHF.

This clonotype turned up a few times. V and J are TRBV5-4 and TRBJ2-3; 9 bases align to TRBD2. The junction had 5 bases not matched to a gene; V was cut back by 2 bases and J by 1 base. Germline CDR1 is SGHNT and CDR2 is YYREEE (reference sequence). CDR3 length equals 16 residues. The CDR3 sequence: CASSFGLAYRTDTQYF. The CDR3 DNA is TGTGCCAGCAGCTTCGGACTAGCGTATCGCACAGATACGCAGTATTTT.

This clonotype was picked up many times. The chain joins TRBV10-3 to TRBJ1-1; the D is unclear. V was shortened by 7 bases and J by 1 base, with 10 bases between the two germline ends. CDR1 and CDR2 from the germline V gene are ENHRY and SYGVKD. The CDR3 runs 13 residues. The CDR3 sequence is CAITSDWNTEAFF. In nucleotides, the CDR3 is TGTGCCATCACCTCGGACTGGAACACTGAAGCTTTCTTT.

This clonotype was seen at least ten times. V usage is TRBV20-1 and J usage is TRBJ2-7; TRBD2 matches at 8 bases. The V segment lost 2 bases and the J segment 2 bases; nucleotides outside the gene matches: 5. Germline-derived CDR1 and CDR2 are DFQATT and SNEGSKA (reference sequence). The CDR3 has 14 amino acids. The CDR3 region has the DNA TGCAGTGCTAGAAAGCGGGAGAACCCCTACGAGCAGTACTTC. Its protein product is CSARKRENPYEQYF.

This clonotype was counted ten times or more. V usage is TRBV7-2 and J usage is TRBJ1-1, with 8 bases aligning to TRBD1. V was pared by 4 bases and J by 5 bases, with 6 bases of the junction left unmatched. The CDR3 is 14 residues long. Germline V gene lookup returns CDR1 SGHTA and CDR2 FQGNSA. This CDR3 reads CASSSRTGGTEAFF. The CDR3 region has the DNA TGTGCCAGCAGCTCGCGTACAGGGGGAACTGAAGCTTTCTTT.

This clonotype showed up just a few times. The rearrangement links TRBV27 to TRBJ1-3; possible D gene TRBD1, 6 bases. The CDR3 runs to 17 residues. Germline V lookup: CDR1 MNHEY, CDR2 SMNVEV (reference sequence). Trimming removed 3 bases from V and 0 bases from J, with 15 bases in between. The CDR3 reads CASSFSGTLSSGNTIYF. The CDR3 bases are TGTGCCAGCAGTTTCTCTGGGACACTGAGCTCTGGAAACACCATATATTTT.

This clonotype was seen many times. This chain links TRBV7-9 with TRBJ2-5; D is unclear. Germline V lookup: CDR1 SEHNR, CDR2 FQNEAQ (reference sequence). The CDR3 totals 13 residues. V was cut by 2 bases and J by 1 base, with 5 bases left in between. The CDR3 bases are TGTGCCAGCAGCTTAAAGGGCCAAGAGACCCAGTACTTC. Its protein is CASSLKGQETQYF.

Many counts were recorded for this clonotype. The rearrangement joins TRBV7-2 to TRBJ1-5; perhaps TRBD1 as D (5 bases). CDR1 is SGHTA and CDR2 is FQGNSA in the germline V gene. This CDR3 has 14 amino acids. V dropped 6 bases and J dropped 1 base, with 10 bases sitting between them. This chain's CDR3 is CASSPGRSNQPQHF. As DNA, the CDR3 is TGTGCCAGCAGTCCAGGGAGGAGCAATCAGCCCCAGCATTTT.

This clonotype came up a few times. The chain has TRBV28 and TRBJ1-1; D is ambiguous. Germline loops: CDR1 MDHEN, CDR2 SYDVKM. The V and J ends lost 2 bases and 0 bases respectively, with 13 bases between them. CDR3 length: 16 residues. The CDR3 DNA is TGTGCCAGCAGTTTACGTCGTGCAGGTCTGAACACTGAAGCTTTCTTT. Amino acid sequence: CASSLRRAGLNTEAFF.

This clonotype was detected many times. This chain links TRBV6-2 or TRBV6-3 with TRBJ2-7; no definite D call. Trimming removed 2 bases at V and 4 bases at J, with 6 bases between. Looked up from germline, CDR1 is MNHEY and CDR2 is SVGEGT. The CDR3 covers 12 residues. CDR3 nucleotides: TGTGCCAGCAGTTACCCATCTTACGAGCAGTACTTC. It codes for CASSYPSYEQYF.

This clonotype was observed many times. V usage is TRBV7-3 and J usage is TRBJ2-5, with 7 bases lining up with TRBD2. Germline CDR1 SGHTA, CDR2 FQGTGA. This CDR3 comprises 13 residues. Trimming cost V 3 bases and J 7 bases; bases outside gene matches: 5. The chain's CDR3 is CASSLTSPATQYF. The CDR3 coding sequence is TGTGCCAGCAGCTTGACTAGCCCGGCGACCCAGTACTTC. Complete variable domain (other parts from reference TRBV7-3 and TRBJ2-5): GAGVSQTPSNKVTEKGKYVELRCDPISGHTALYWYRQSLGQGPEFLIYFQGTGAADDSGLPNDRFFAVRPEGSVSTLKIQRTERGDSAVYLCASSLTSPATQYFGPGTRLLVL.